This T cell receptor beta chain was found in a study of T cell responses to AZD1222 COVID-19 vaccine. TCRdb's table, derived via immunoSEQ multiplex PCR, lists solely in-frame clones and lacks some. The top ten clones hold 4% to 5% of a sample with 54,000 or so clones, 80% of them seen once. With 2 bases clipped from V and 5 bases from J, the junction kept 0 bases outside the gene matches. This CDR3 region has 11 residues. The germline gives CDR1 DFQATT, CDR2 SNEGSKA (reference sequence). Source: peripheral blood, taken 28 days after the second AZD1222 dose. The TCR was taken from an adult who received the AZD1222 COVID-19 vaccine. The chain combines TRBV20-1 with TRBJ2-7, with 7 bases that match TRBD1. This chain's CDR3 is CSARTGDEQYF. The CDR3 region has the DNA TGCAGTGCTAGAACAGGGGACGAGCAGTACTTC.